This T cell receptor beta chain was observed in a study of response to subunit inactivated influenza vaccine. TCRdb re-called the RT-PCR reads with MiXCR, one entry per CDR3 protein. Among 450,000 to 700,000 distinct CDR3 sequences listed, 14% were seen once. This clonotype was counted only a few times. The antigen is not known. V dropped 3 bases and J dropped 2 bases, with 10 bases sitting between them. The CDR3 sequence is 14 residues long. CDR1 is MDHEN and CDR2 is SYDVKM in the germline V gene. Study results and caveats: A suggestion made by the authors is that each seasonal influenza vaccination recruits few new T cells.

This TCR came from a man aged 50-60 years who received an inactivated influenza vaccine. This chain joins TRBV28 and TRBJ2-5, with D uncertain. The sequencing here drew on PBMCs from blood, taken 11 to 12 days after vaccination. The CDR3 DNA is TGTGCCAGCAGTTTCGTCCAGAAACAAGAGACCCAGTACTTC. The encoded protein is CASSFVQKQETQYF. Drawing the rest from reference TRBV28 and TRBJ2-5, the complete variable domain is DVKVTQSSRYLVKRTGEKVFLECVQDMDHENMFWYRQDPGLGLRLIYFSYDVKMKEKGDIPEGYSVSREKKERFSLILESASTNQTSMYLCASSFVQKQETQYFGPGTRLLVL.